One sample yielded the 9 T cell receptor beta chains listed below, sequenced in a study of cytomegalovirus exposure and HLA in healthy donors. Measured with immunoSEQ multiplex PCR; TCRdb has only the in-frame clones, and not every one. The sample consists of 120,000 or so clones, about 87% of them appearing once. What was sequenced was PBMCs. The receptor set was obtained from a woman aged 18-29 years in good health and CMV-seronegative.

The chain recombines TRBV4-1 with TRBJ2-7; D gene unclear. Trimming shortened V by 5 bases and J by 7 bases, and 9 bases separated the two germline ends. Germline V gene lookup returns CDR1 MGHRA and CDR2 YSYEKL. CDR3 length equals 11 residues. The CDR3 here is CASSSSGEQYF. The CDR3, as DNA: TGCGCCAGCAGCTCATCAGGAGAGCAGTACTTC.

The chain joins TRBV9 to TRBJ1-5; the D is unclear. Per the germline V gene, CDR1 is SGDLS and CDR2 is YYNGEE. Trimming took 4 bases from V and 2 from J, leaving 13 bases between them. The CDR3 extends over 15 amino acids. The DNA of the CDR3 is TGTGCCAGCAGCCCGACAATTCAAGGCAATCAGCCCCAGCATTTT. It translates to CASSPTIQGNQPQHF. Complete variable domain (other parts from reference TRBV9 and TRBJ1-5): DSGVTQTPKHLITATGQRVTLRCSPRSGDLSVYWYQQSLDQGLQFLIQYYNGEERAKGNILERFSAQQFPDLHSELNLSSLELGDSALYFCASSPTIQGNQPQHFGDGTRLSIL.

The CDR3 sequence is CASSLNPLLAGGRYEQYF. The CDR3 DNA reads as TGTGCCAGCAGTTTAAACCCCTTACTAGCGGGAGGGAGGTACGAGCAGTACTTC. V is TRBV28 and J is TRBJ2-7; 13 nucleotides match TRBD2. The germline CDR1 and CDR2 sequences are MDHEN and SYDVKM. The CDR3 is made up of 18 amino acids. Trimming at V came to 2 bases and at J to 4 bases, leaving 11 bases not matched to a gene.

The chain recombines TRBV30 with TRBJ2-1; 9 positions agree with TRBD2. Looked up from germline, CDR1 is GTSNPN and CDR2 is SVGIG (reference sequence). The CDR3 sequence is 18 residues long. The V and J ends lost 0 bases and 6 bases, in that order; junction bases with no gene match: 15. The CDR3 sequence is CAWSVIPSGIPNSNEQFF. The CDR3 DNA follows: TGTGCCTGGAGTGTGATTCCTAGCGGGATACCCAACTCCAATGAGCAGTTCTTC.

CDR3 region: CASRSASGRYEQYF. CDR3 DNA sequence: TGTGCCAGCAGATCCGCTAGCGGGCGCTACGAGCAGTACTTC. The V gene is TRBV27, the J gene TRBJ2-7, with 8 nucleotides matching TRBD2. The CDR3 runs to 14 residues. Germline CDR1 and CDR2: MNHEY and SMNVEV (reference sequence). V gave up 6 bases and J gave up 3 bases; unmatched junction bases: 7.

V gene TRBV28 combines with J gene TRBJ2-7; no firm D call. The V end lost 2 bases, the J end lost 5 bases, and 10 bases lay between the germline ends. Looked up from germline, CDR1 is MDHEN and CDR2 is SYDVKM. CDR3 length: 13 residues. CDR3 DNA sequence: TGTGCCAGCAGTTTAAGCACAGTAAACGAGCAGTACTTC. Its translation is CASSLSTVNEQYF.

The V call is TRBV7-6, the J call TRBJ2-1; 8 bases align to TRBD2. The CDR3 consists of 13 residues. Germline V CDR1 and CDR2: SGHVS, FNYEAQ. V gave up 6 bases and J gave up 8 bases; unmatched junction bases: 6. The CDR3 protein is CASRTGREDEQFF. Written as DNA, the CDR3 is TGTGCCAGCAGGACGGGGCGGGAGGATGAGCAGTTCTTC.

This clone was detected only once. Here the CDR3 DNA reads TGTGCCAGCAGTTTCAGAGGATACTACGAGCAGTACTTC. Encoded protein: CASSFRGYYEQYF. The chain has TRBV27 and TRBJ2-7; unclear D gene. The CDR3 is made up of 13 amino acids. Germline V CDR1 and CDR2: MNHEY, SMNVEV (reference sequence). V gave up 3 bases and J gave up 3 bases, with 9 bases separating them.

V and J are TRBV7-8 and TRBJ2-7; the match to TRBD2 covers 11 bases. V lost 7 bases to trimming and J lost 7 bases; unmatched junction nucleotides: 9. Per germline, CDR1 SGHVS and CDR2 FQNEAQ. CDR3 length equals 14 residues. CDR3 DNA: TGTGCCAGCAAAAAAACTAGCGGGAGTGGGGAGCAGTACTTC. Translation: CASKKTSGSGEQYF.